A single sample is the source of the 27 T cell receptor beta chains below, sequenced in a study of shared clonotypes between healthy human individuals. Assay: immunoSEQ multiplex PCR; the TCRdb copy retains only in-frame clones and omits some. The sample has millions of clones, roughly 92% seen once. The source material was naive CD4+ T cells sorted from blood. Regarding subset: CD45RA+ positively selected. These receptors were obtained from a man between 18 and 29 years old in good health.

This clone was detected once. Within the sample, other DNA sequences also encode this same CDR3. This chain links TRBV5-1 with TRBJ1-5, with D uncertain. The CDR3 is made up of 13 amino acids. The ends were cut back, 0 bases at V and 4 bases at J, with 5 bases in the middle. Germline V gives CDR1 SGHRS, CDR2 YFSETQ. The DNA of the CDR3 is TGCGCCAGCAGCTTGGAGTCGAATCAGCCCCAGCATTTT. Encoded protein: CASSLESNQPQHF. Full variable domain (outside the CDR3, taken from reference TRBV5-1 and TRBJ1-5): KAGVTQTPRYLIKTRGQQVTLSCSPISGHRSVSWYQQTPGQGLQFLFEYFSETQRNKGNFPGRFSGRQFSNSRSEMNVSTLELGDSALYLCASSLESNQPQHFGDGTRLSIL.

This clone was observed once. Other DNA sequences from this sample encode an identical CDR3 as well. CDR3: CASSIGTGQETQYF. For the CDR3, the DNA is TGTGCCAGTAGTATCGGGACAGGGCAAGAGACCCAGTACTTC. This rearrangement joins TRBV19 to TRBJ2-5; 9 bases align to TRBD1. Germline V CDR1 and CDR2: LNHDA, SQIVND (reference sequence). The junction had 1 base not matched to a gene; V was cut back by 3 bases and J by 2 bases. CDR3 length equals 14 residues.

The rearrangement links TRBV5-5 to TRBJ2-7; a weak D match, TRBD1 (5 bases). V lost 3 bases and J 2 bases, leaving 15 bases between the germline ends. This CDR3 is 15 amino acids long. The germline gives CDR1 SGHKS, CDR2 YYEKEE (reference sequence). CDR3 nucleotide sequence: TGTGCCAGCAGCTACGACAGCCAGAGAGCCTACGAGCAGTACTTC. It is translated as CASSYDSQRAYEQYF.

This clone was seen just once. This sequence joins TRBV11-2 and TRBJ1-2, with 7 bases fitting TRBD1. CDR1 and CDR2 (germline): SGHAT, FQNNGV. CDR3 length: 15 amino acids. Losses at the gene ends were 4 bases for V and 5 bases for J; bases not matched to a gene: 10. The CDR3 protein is CASSSRQGGGYGYTF. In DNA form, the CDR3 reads TGTGCCAGCAGCTCCCGACAGGGAGGTGGATATGGCTACACCTTC.

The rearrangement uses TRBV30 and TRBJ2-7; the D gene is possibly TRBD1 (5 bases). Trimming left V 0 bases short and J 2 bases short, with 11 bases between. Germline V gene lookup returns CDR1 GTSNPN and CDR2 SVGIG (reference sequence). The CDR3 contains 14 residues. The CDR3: CAWSVTGYAYEQYF. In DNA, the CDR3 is TGTGCCTGGAGTGTTACAGGTTATGCCTACGAGCAGTACTTC.

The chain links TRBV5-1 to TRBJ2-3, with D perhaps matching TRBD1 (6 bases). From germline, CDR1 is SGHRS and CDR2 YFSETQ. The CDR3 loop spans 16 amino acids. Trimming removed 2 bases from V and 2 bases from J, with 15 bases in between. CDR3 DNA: TGCGCCAGCAGCTTAGAACAGGGCCTCCCCACAGATACGCAGTATTTT. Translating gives CASSLEQGLPTDTQYF.

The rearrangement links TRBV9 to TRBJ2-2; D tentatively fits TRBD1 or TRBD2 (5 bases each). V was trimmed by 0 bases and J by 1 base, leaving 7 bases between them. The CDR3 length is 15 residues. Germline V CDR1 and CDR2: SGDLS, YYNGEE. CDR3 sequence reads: CASSVGGRNTGELFF. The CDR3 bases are TGTGCCAGCAGCGTAGGGGGGAGGAACACCGGGGAGCTGTTTTTT.

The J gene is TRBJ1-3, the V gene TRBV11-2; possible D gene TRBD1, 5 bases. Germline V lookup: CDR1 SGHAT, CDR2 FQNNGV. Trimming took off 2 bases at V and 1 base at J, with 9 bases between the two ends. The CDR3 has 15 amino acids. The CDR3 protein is CASSLSEGSGNTIYF. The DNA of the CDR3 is TGTGCCAGCAGCTTAAGTGAGGGGTCTGGAAACACCATATATTTT.

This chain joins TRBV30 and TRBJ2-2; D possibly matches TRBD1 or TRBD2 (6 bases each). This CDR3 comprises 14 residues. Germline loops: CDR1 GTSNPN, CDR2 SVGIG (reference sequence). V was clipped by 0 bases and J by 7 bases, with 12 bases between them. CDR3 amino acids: CAWSVRGRIGELFF. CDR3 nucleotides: TGTGCCTGGAGTGTTAGGGGGAGGATCGGGGAGCTGTTTTTT.

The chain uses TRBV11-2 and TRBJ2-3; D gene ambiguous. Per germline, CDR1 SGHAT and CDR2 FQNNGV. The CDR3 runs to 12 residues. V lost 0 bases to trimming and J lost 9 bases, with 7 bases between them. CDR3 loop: CASSLDSPTQYF. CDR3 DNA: TGTGCCAGCAGCTTAGACAGTCCAACGCAGTATTTT. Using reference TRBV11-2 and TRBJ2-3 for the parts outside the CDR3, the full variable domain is EAGVAQSPRYKIIEKRQSVAFWCNPISGHATLYWYQQILGQGPKLLIQFQNNGVVDDSQLPKDRFSAERLKGVDSTLKIQPAKLEDSAVYLCASSLDSPTQYFGPGTRLTVL.

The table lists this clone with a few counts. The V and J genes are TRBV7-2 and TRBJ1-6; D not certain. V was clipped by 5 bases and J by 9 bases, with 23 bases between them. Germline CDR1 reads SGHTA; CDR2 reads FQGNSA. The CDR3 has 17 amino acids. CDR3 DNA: TGTGCCAGCAGCCCGTACTCGGGCCCCCGGCTTGGTTCACCCCTCCACTTT. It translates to CASSPYSGPRLGSPLHF.

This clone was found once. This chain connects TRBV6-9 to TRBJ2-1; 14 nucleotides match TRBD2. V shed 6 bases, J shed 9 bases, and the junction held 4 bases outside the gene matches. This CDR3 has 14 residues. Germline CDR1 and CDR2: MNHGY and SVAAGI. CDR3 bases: TGTGCCAGCAGCCCCGGGACTAGCGGGGGTGAGCAGTTCTTC. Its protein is CASSPGTSGGEQFF.

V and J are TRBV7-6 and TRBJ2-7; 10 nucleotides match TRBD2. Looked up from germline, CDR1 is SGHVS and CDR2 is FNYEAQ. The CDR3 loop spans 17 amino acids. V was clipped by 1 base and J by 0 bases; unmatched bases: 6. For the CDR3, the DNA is TGTGCCAGCAGCTTAGGCACTAGCGGGACGACCTCCTACGAGCAGTACTTC. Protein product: CASSLGTSGTTSYEQYF.

The CDR3 reads CASSSSFGESYEQYF. The CDR3 DNA is TGTGCCAGCAGTTCCTCTTTCGGGGAGTCCTACGAGCAGTACTTC. The J gene is TRBJ2-7, the V gene TRBV6-5, with a weak D call TRBD2 (5 bases). With 4 bases removed from V and 1 base from J, the gap between germline ends came to 14 bases. Germline assignment: CDR1 MNHEY and CDR2 SVGAGI. The CDR3 extends over 15 amino acids.

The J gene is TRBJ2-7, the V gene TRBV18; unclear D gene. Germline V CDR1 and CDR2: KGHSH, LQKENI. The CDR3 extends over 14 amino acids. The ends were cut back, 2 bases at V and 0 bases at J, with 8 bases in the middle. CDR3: CASSPSRTSYEQYF. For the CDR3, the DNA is TGTGCCAGCTCACCAAGTAGGACCTCCTACGAGCAGTACTTC. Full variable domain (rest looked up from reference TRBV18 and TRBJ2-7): NAGVMQNPRHLVRRRGQEARLRCSPMKGHSHVYWYRQLPEEGLKFMVYLQKENIIDESGMPKERFSAEFPKEGPSILRIQQVVRGDSAAYFCASSPSRTSYEQYFGPGTRLTVT.

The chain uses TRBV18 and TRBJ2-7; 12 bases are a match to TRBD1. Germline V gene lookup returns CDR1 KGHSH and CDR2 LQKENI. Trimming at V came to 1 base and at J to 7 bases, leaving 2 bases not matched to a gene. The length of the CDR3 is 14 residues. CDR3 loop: CASSPRDRGLEQYF. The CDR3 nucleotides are TGTGCCAGCTCACCACGGGACAGGGGGCTTGAGCAGTACTTC. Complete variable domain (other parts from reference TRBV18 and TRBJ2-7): NAGVMQNPRHLVRRRGQEARLRCSPMKGHSHVYWYRQLPEEGLKFMVYLQKENIIDESGMPKERFSAEFPKEGPSILRIQQVVRGDSAAYFCASSPRDRGLEQYFGPGTRLTVT.

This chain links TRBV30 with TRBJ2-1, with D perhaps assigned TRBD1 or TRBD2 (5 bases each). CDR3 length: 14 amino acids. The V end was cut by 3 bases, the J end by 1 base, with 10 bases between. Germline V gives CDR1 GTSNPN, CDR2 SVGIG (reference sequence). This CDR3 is CAWRGTSSYNEQFF. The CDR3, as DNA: TGTGCCTGGAGGGGGACCTCATCCTACAATGAGCAGTTCTTC.

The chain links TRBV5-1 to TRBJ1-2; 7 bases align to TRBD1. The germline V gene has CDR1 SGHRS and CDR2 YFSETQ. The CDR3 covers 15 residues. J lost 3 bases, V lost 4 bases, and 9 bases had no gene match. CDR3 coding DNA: TGCGCCAGCAGCACCGGGGCAGGGGGATACTATGGCTACACCTTC. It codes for CASSTGAGGYYGYTF.

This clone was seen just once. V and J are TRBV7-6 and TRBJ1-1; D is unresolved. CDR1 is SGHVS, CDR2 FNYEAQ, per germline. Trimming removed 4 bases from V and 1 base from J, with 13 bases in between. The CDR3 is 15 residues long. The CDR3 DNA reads TGTGCCAGCAGCTCCTTCGAAGTTGAGAACACTGAAGCTTTCTTT. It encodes CASSSFEVENTEAFF.

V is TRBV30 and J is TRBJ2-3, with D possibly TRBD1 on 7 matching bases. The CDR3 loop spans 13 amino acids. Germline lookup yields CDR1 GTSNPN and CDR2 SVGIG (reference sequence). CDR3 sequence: CACAGQRADTQYF. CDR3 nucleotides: TGTGCTTGCGCGGGACAGCGGGCAGATACGCAGTATTTT.

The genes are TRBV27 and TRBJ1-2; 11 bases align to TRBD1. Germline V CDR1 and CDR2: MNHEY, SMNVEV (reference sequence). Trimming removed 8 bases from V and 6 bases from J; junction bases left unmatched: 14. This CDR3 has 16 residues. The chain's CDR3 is CASAPGVRTGGNGYTF. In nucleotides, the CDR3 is TGTGCCAGCGCACCAGGAGTCAGGACAGGGGGCAATGGCTACACCTTC.

The CDR3 spells CASSPERTGATEAFF. CDR3 coding DNA: TGCGCCAGCAGCCCCGAAAGGACAGGGGCCACTGAAGCTTTCTTT. This sequence joins TRBV5-1 and TRBJ1-1; 9 nucleotides match TRBD1. V shed 4 bases and J 4 bases; nucleotides not matched to a gene: 8. The CDR3 length is 15 residues. CDR1 SGHRS and CDR2 YFSETQ come from the germline V gene.

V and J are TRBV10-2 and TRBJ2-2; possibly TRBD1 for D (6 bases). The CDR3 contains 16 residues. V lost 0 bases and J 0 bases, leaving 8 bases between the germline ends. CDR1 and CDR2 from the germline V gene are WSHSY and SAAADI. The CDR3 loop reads CASSESWTANTGELFF. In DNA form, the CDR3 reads TGCGCCAGCAGTGAGTCCTGGACAGCGAACACCGGGGAGCTGTTTTTT.

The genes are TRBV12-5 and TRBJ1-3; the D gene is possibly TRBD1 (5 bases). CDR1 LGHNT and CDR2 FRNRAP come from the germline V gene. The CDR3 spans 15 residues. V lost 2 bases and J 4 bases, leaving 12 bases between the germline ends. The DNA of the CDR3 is TGTGCTAGTGGTTTGCCGACAGTGGACGGAAACACCATATATTTT. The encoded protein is CASGLPTVDGNTIYF.

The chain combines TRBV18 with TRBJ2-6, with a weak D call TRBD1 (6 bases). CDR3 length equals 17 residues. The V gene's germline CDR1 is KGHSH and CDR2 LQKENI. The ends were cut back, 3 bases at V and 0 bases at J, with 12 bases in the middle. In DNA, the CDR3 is TGTGCCAGCTCACCCCGGGACATTTTCTCTGGGGCCAACGTCCTGACTTTC. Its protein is CASSPRDIFSGANVLTF. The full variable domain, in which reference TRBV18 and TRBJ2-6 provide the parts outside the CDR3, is NAGVMQNPRHLVRRRGQEARLRCSPMKGHSHVYWYRQLPEEGLKFMVYLQKENIIDESGMPKERFSAEFPKEGPSILRIQQVVRGDSAAYFCASSPRDIFSGANVLTFGAGSRLTVL.

The CDR3: CASSFPHTGELFF. For the CDR3, the DNA is TGTGCCAGCAGCTTCCCCCACACCGGGGAGCTGTTTTTT. The chain employs TRBV5-4 and TRBJ2-2; no clear D. Per the germline V gene, CDR1 is SGHNT and CDR2 is YYREEE (reference sequence). CDR3 length: 13 residues. The ends were cut back, 2 bases at V and 3 bases at J, with 5 bases in the middle.

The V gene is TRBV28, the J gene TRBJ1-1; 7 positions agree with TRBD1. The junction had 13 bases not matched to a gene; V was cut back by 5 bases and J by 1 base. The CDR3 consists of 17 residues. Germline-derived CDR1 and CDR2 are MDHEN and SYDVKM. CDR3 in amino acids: CASSVNRDRNRNTEAFF. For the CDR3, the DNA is TGTGCCAGCAGTGTCAACCGGGACAGAAACCGGAACACTGAAGCTTTCTTT. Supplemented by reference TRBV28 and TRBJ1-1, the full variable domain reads DVKVTQSSRYLVKRTGEKVFLECVQDMDHENMFWYRQDPGLGLRLIYFSYDVKMKEKGDIPEGYSVSREKKERFSLILESASTNQTSMYLCASSVNRDRNRNTEAFFGQGTRLTVV.